There are a few counts of the clone carrying this T cell receptor (beta chain). Its antigen is undetermined. The CDR3 sequence is 15 residues long. Germline assignment: CDR1 SGHAT and CDR2 FQNNGV. V was pared by 1 base and J by 0 bases, with 8 bases between. This sample stems from a study of T cell repertoires in cytomegalovirus infection. Study at large: Public TCR beta signatures indicated both CMV infection and matching HLA type.

TCRdb ran MiXCR on the reads and lists one entry per CDR3 protein. There are 160,000 or so distinct CDR3 sequences in the sample; approximately 21% occur only once, and 25% lies in the top ten. The TCR was taken from a human donor in good health (CMV status not recorded). Some clones in this sample may be carry-over from other donors' samples. J is TRBJ2-3 and V is TRBV11-2; perhaps TRBD1 as D (5 bases). The source material was CD8+ T cells from cultured PBMCs, sampled from culture after CMV antigen stimulation. This CDR3 reads CASSLGQTSTDTQYF. CDR3 sequence (DNA): TGTGCCAGCAGCTTAGGACAGACTAGCACAGATACGCAGTATTTT.